The 28 T cell receptor beta chains below were found in one sample sequenced in a study of naive and memory T cell subsets. Adult healthy volunteers gave 2.5 ml peripheral blood for whole-blood RNA. Blood and skin TCR RNA was reverse transcribed with alpha and beta constant primers. Each CDR3 protein is one row after TCRdb ran MiXCR on the 5' RACE reads. The table includes about 26,000 distinct CDR3 sequences, 20% to 25% detected once. These receptors were collected from a female donor in good health.

This chain links TRBV6-5 with TRBJ2-1, with D unclear. The germline gives CDR1 MNHEY, CDR2 SVGAGI. V shed 4 bases and J shed 5 bases, with 15 bases lying between them. The CDR3 sequence is 15 residues long. Written as DNA, the CDR3 is TGTGCCAGCAGTTCCAGCGAGCATGACAACAATGAGCAGTTCTTC. Protein sequence: CASSSSEHDNNEQFF.

In its sample, this clonotype is medium-sized. The CDR3 spells CASSLRGGATDTQYF. DNA of the CDR3: TGTGCCAGCAGCTTACGTGGGGGCGCCACAGATACGCAGTATTTT. The V gene is TRBV7-6, the J gene TRBJ2-3, with D maybe TRBD1 (6 bases). The CDR3 consists of 15 residues. Per germline, CDR1 SGHVS and CDR2 FNYEAQ. V was shortened by 2 bases and J by 2 bases, with 11 bases between the two germline ends.

The chain recombines TRBV10-3 with TRBJ2-7, with a possible D match to TRBD2 (6 bases). CDR3 size: 14 residues. The germline gives CDR1 ENHRY, CDR2 SYGVKD. V lost 4 bases, J lost 7 bases, and 17 bases lay in between. CDR3 sequence: CAISVEGPPLEQYF. The DNA for the CDR3 is TGTGCCATCAGTGTGGAGGGGCCCCCTTTAGAGCAGTACTTC.

To note about this clonotype: Since the CDR3 does not end with the conserved phenylalanine or tryptophan, this likely comes from a read error. Because the CDR3's place on the DNA is in doubt, the DNA is left out and the CDR3 is given as listed by TCRdb. The rearrangement uses TRBV7-8 and TRBJ2-1; TRBD2, as called in the table, went unchecked against the DNA. The germline V gene encodes CDR1 SGHVS and CDR2 FQNEAQ. The CDR3 is 16 residues long, counting both termini. CDR3 residues: CASSIKGTRYYNEQLL.

This clonotype is deemed medium-sized. The chain links TRBV29-1 to TRBJ2-4; D is ambiguous. V shed 5 bases and J shed 0 bases, with 8 bases lying between them. Per the germline V gene, CDR1 is SQVTM and CDR2 is ANQGSEA. The length of the CDR3 is 13 residues. The CDR3 reads CSVQPLAKNIQYF. The DNA for the CDR3 is TGCAGCGTTCAACCGCTAGCCAAAAACATTCAGTACTTC.

The chain couples TRBV20-1 to TRBJ2-5; a weak D match, TRBD2 (6 bases). Between the trimmed V and J ends, which lost 3 bases and 5 bases, there was a span of 10 bases. The length of the CDR3 is 12 residues. In germline, CDR1 is DFQATT, CDR2 SNEGSKA (reference sequence). CDR3 DNA: TGCAGTGCTAGGGGCGGGATTGAGACCCAGTACTTC. It codes for CSARGGIETQYF.

The V call is TRBV29-1, the J call TRBJ2-3, with TRBD2 identical over 7 bases. Germline V gives CDR1 SQVTM, CDR2 ANQGSEA. This CDR3 has 13 residues. Trimming removed 8 bases from V and 2 bases from J; junction bases left unmatched: 7. CDR3 DNA: TGCAGCCTTTTAGCGGGTGCCACAGATACGCAGTATTTT. This sequence encodes CSLLAGATDTQYF.

The chain carries TRBV29-1 and TRBJ1-2; D call uncertain. Per germline, CDR1 SQVTM and CDR2 ANQGSEA. CDR3 length: 12 amino acids. V was cut by 3 bases and J by 7 bases, with 12 bases left in between. DNA for the CDR3: TGCAGCGTTGACTGGCCTCCGGGTGGCTACACCTTC. This translates into CSVDWPPGGYTF.

The table lists this clonotype with many counts. The chain joins TRBV2 to TRBJ2-3; D is unclear. Per germline, CDR1 SNHLY and CDR2 FYNNEI. The V and J ends lost 5 bases and 3 bases respectively, with 15 bases between them. This CDR3 is 15 amino acids long. In DNA, the CDR3 is TGTGCCAGCAGTCCCCAGACGGTGACTACAGATACGCAGTATTTT. It specifies CASSPQTVTTDTQYF.

This clonotype was seen at least ten times. The J gene is TRBJ2-1, the V gene TRBV20-1, with 12 bases aligning to TRBD1. The CDR3 is 16 amino acids. The V gene end was trimmed by 6 bases and the J gene end by 7 bases; junction bases not matched to a gene: 13. From germline, CDR1 is DFQATT and CDR2 SNEGSKA (reference sequence). The CDR3 nucleotides are TGCAGTGCGCCAAACCCGGGACAGGGGGCGATGAATGAGCAGTTCTTC. It is translated as CSAPNPGQGAMNEQFF.

To note about this clonotype: A read error may be the cause here, since a much bigger clone is one base away. The chain uses TRBV20-1 and TRBJ2-1, with D maybe TRBD1 (6 bases). Germline CDR1 is DFQATT and CDR2 is SNEGSKA (reference sequence). The length of the CDR3 is 14 residues. The CDR3 reads CSASRGSSGNEKFF. Here the CDR3 DNA reads TGCAGTGCTAGTAGGGGGTCCTCGGGGAATGAGAAGTTCTTC.

V is TRBV29-1 and J is TRBJ2-5, with a tentative D call TRBD2 (5 bases). The V gene lost 4 bases and the J gene lost 4 bases, with 10 bases spanning the gap. The CDR3 contains 12 residues. Germline CDR1 and CDR2: SQVTM and ANQGSEA. The CDR3: CSVGQRSETQYF. CDR3 coding DNA: TGCAGCGTTGGTCAGCGGTCAGAGACCCAGTACTTC.

The rearrangement links TRBV7-6 to TRBJ2-1; 11 nucleotides agree with TRBD2. V gave up 5 bases and J gave up 2 bases; unmatched junction bases: 5. Germline CDR1 reads SGHVS; CDR2 reads FNYEAQ. The CDR3 contains 16 residues. CDR3 DNA: TGTGCCAGCAGCCGTCTAGCGGGAGGAACCTACAATGAGCAGTTCTTC. Encoded protein: CASSRLAGGTYNEQFF.

This clonotype was seen many times. This chain uses TRBV7-8 with TRBJ2-2; TRBD1 aligns across 7 bases. The germline gives CDR1 SGHVS, CDR2 FQNEAQ. J gave up 5 bases and V 6 bases, and 9 bases lay outside the gene matches. The length of the CDR3 is 15 residues. DNA of the CDR3: TGTGCCAGCAGTCTAGGGGGCGCAGGGACCGGGGAGCTGTTTTTT. Its translation is CASSLGGAGTGELFF.

Concerning this clonotype itself: A read error may be the cause here, since a much bigger clone is one base away. V and J are TRBV5-8 and TRBJ1-5; tentatively, D is TRBD1 (6 bases). The CDR3 is 14 amino acids. The germline gives CDR1 SGHTS, CDR2 YDEGEE. The DNA of the CDR3 is TGTGCTTCAAACTCCGGGGGCGGCAATCAGCCCCAGAATTTT. It encodes CASNSGGGNQPQNF.

A few counts support this clonotype. The chain is built from TRBV7-2 and TRBJ2-3, with D unresolved. Germline V gene sequence: CDR1 SGHTA, CDR2 FQGNSA. Trimming pared 5 bases from V and 9 bases from J, leaving 15 bases between. The CDR3 is made up of 13 amino acids. The CDR3 DNA reads TGTGCCAGCAGCCTTGTCTCGGATCGCACGCAGTATTTT. Translated, it gives CASSLVSDRTQYF.

In its sample, this clonotype was seen a few times. V gene TRBV12-5 combines with J gene TRBJ1-1; no definite D call. This CDR3 has 14 amino acids. CDR1 and CDR2 (germline): LGHNT, FRNRAP. V was pared by 6 bases and J by 1 base, with 12 bases between. The CDR3: CASGSRTGNTEAFF. The CDR3 bases are TGTGCTAGTGGCTCCAGGACGGGGAACACTGAAGCTTTCTTT.

This clonotype was seen a single time. This may stem from a read error, because a much larger clone lies one nucleotide away. The rearrangement joins TRBV20-1 to TRBJ2-3; D may be TRBD1 (5 bases). The better agreement between TRBJ1-5 and the DNA end casts doubt on the J call. CDR1 DFQATT and CDR2 SNEGSKA come from the germline V gene (reference sequence). CDR3 length: 15 amino acids. CDR3 coding DNA: TGCAGTGCTCGAGGGACTAGCGGTTTCACAGATACGCAGCATTTT. This codes for CSARGTSGFTDTQHF.

The chain links TRBV4-1 to TRBJ2-3, with TRBD1 identical over 7 bases. Germline V gives CDR1 MGHRA, CDR2 YSYEKL. The junction had 7 bases not matched to a gene; V was cut back by 6 bases and J by 4 bases. This CDR3 is 14 amino acids long. This chain's CDR3 is CASREATGPDTQYF. Here the CDR3 DNA reads TGCGCCAGCAGGGAAGCGACAGGGCCAGATACGCAGTATTTT.

At least ten counts were recorded for this clonotype. V and J are TRBV7-2 and TRBJ2-5, with 15 bases lining up with TRBD2. The CDR3 consists of 14 residues. Trimming cost V 4 bases and J 7 bases; bases outside gene matches: 1. Germline CDR1 reads SGHTA; CDR2 reads FQGNSA. This CDR3 is CASSSGLAGGTQYF. The CDR3 coding sequence is TGTGCCAGCAGCTCGGGACTAGCGGGAGGGACCCAGTACTTC.

The chain joins TRBV20-1 to TRBJ1-2; 8 bases map to TRBD1. This CDR3 comprises 14 residues. Germline CDR1 reads DFQATT; CDR2 reads SNEGSKA (reference sequence). V trimming: 6 bases; J trimming: 7 bases; junction bases outside the gene matches: 13. The CDR3: CSAAPQGAAGGYTF. CDR3 DNA: TGCAGTGCAGCCCCCCAGGGGGCGGCCGGTGGCTACACCTTC.

This clonotype came up a few times. A much more abundant neighbour one base away suggests this may be a read error. The chain links TRBV19 to TRBJ2-7; D might be TRBD2 (5 bases). The V and J ends lost 5 bases and 7 bases respectively, with 18 bases between them. Germline-derived CDR1 and CDR2 are LNHDA and SQIVND (reference sequence). The CDR3 is 14 residues long. CDR3 nucleotide sequence: TGTGCCAGTAGTGAGGGAGACTACTGTGGGGAGCAGTACTTC. Translation gives CASSEGDYCGEQYF.

This chain links TRBV6-2 or TRBV6-3 with TRBJ2-5, with D unresolved. The CDR3 contains 12 residues. Germline-derived CDR1 and CDR2 are MNHEY and SVGEGT. The V and J ends lost 5 bases and 3 bases respectively, with 7 bases between them. This CDR3 is CASSQRKETQYF. The CDR3 coding sequence is TGTGCCAGCAGTCAGAGAAAAGAGACCCAGTACTTC.

As concerns this clonotype: The conserved phenylalanine or tryptophan normally closing the CDR3 is absent here, so this likely arose from a read error. The DNA is omitted, as the CDR3 cannot be located on it reliably, and the CDR3 follows TCRdb's listing. The chain links TRBV29-1 to TRBJ2-7; the table gives TRBD2 as D, unverified against the DNA. Including both end residues, the CDR3 is 13 amino acids long. Per germline, CDR1 SQVTM and CDR2 ANQGSEA. The CDR3 loop reads CRGEEGKGDEQEG.

This clonotype has ten or more counts. The rearrangement joins TRBV20-1 to TRBJ1-5; D is perhaps TRBD1 (5 bases). Per the germline V gene, CDR1 is DFQATT and CDR2 is SNEGSKA (reference sequence). The CDR3 has 15 amino acids. V dropped 6 bases and J dropped 2 bases, with 17 bases sitting between them. The CDR3 protein is CSAFGGVGGNQPQHF. As DNA, the CDR3 is TGCAGTGCCTTTGGAGGGGTCGGGGGCAATCAGCCCCAGCATTTT.

The genes are TRBV7-2 and TRBJ2-1; 13 bases are a match to TRBD2. The CDR3 consists of 15 residues. CDR1 and CDR2 (germline): SGHTA, FQGNSA. Germline trimming cut 5 bases from V and 7 bases from J; bases unmatched to any gene: 5. In DNA, the CDR3 is TGTGCCAGCAGCCGTGGACTAGCGGGGGCGAATGAGCAGTTCTTC. Protein product: CASSRGLAGANEQFF.

This clonotype counts as medium-sized. The V call is TRBV24-1, the J call TRBJ1-5; no firm D call. Trimming cost V 5 bases and J 13 bases, with 8 bases left between them. The germline V gene encodes CDR1 KGHDR and CDR2 SFDVKD. This CDR3 comprises 10 residues. CDR3 loop: CATSVVYQHF. The CDR3 nucleotides are TGTGCCACCAGTGTTGTTTATCAGCATTTT.

This chain links TRBV29-1 with TRBJ1-2; 7 bases match TRBD1. The V gene's germline CDR1 is SQVTM and CDR2 ANQGSEA. CDR3 length equals 14 residues. The J segment lost 8 bases and the V segment lost 6 bases, leaving 15 bases of the junction unmatched. The CDR3 DNA sequence: TGCAGCGTGGGAACGACAGGGCCCTCTTCGGGCTACACCTTC. Protein sequence: CSVGTTGPSSGYTF.